What follows are 13 T cell receptor beta chains derived from one specimen sequenced in a study of blood T cell repertoires in COVID-19. Generated by immunoSEQ multiplex PCR, the TCRdb table keeps only in-frame clones and is missing some. The sample consists of 250,000 to 350,000 clones, approximately 84% of them appearing once. Sequencing was done on a sample of peripheral blood. These receptor sequences come from a human donor with COVID-19, enrolled during active disease. The donor label of this sample is uncertain.

V gene TRBV5-6 combines with J gene TRBJ1-1; D is uncertain. The CDR3 contains 12 residues. Per the germline V gene, CDR1 is SGHDT and CDR2 is YYEEEE. V was shortened by 1 base and J by 6 bases, with 7 bases between the two germline ends. CDR3 residues: CASSLYKSEAFF. Written as DNA, the CDR3 is TGTGCCAGCAGCTTGTATAAATCTGAAGCTTTCTTT.

The chain uses TRBV6-6 and TRBJ1-2; 7 nucleotides agree with TRBD1. This CDR3 has 16 residues. Germline V gives CDR1 MNHNY, CDR2 SVGAGI (reference sequence). V dropped 5 bases and J dropped 4; count of bases not matched to a gene: 13. The chain's CDR3 is CASSGDSQGRIYGYTF. For the CDR3, the DNA is TGTGCCAGCAGTGGGGACAGTCAGGGGCGGATCTATGGCTACACCTTC.

The chain couples TRBV19 to TRBJ1-1, with D possibly TRBD1 on 5 matching bases. The V end was cut by 6 bases, the J end by 1 base, with 15 bases between. Per germline, CDR1 LNHDA and CDR2 SQIVND (reference sequence). The CDR3 runs to 15 residues. In DNA, the CDR3 is TGTGCCAGTAGGGCGGGGGGACGGACGAACACTGAAGCTTTCTTT. This gives the protein CASRAGGRTNTEAFF.

The rearrangement links TRBV29-1 to TRBJ2-1; tentatively, D is TRBD2 (6 bases). This CDR3 contains 11 residues. Trimming removed 4 bases from V and 9 bases from J, with 10 bases in between. Germline V gene lookup returns CDR1 SQVTM and CDR2 ANQGSEA. CDR3 DNA: TGCAGCGTTGTTCGTAGCGGTGAGCAGTTCTTC. Its translation is CSVVRSGEQFF.

The chain combines TRBV16 with TRBJ1-1; D unclear. V was pared by 5 bases and J by 0 bases, with 16 bases between. Germline CDR1 KGHSY, CDR2 FQNENV. This CDR3 has 16 amino acids. The CDR3 is CASSVAYSGLNTEAFF. The DNA for the CDR3 is TGTGCCAGCAGCGTCGCGTATTCGGGGTTGAACACTGAAGCTTTCTTT.

The chain links TRBV3-1 (or the pseudogene TRBV3-2) to TRBJ1-3, with unresolved D. The CDR3 sequence is 13 residues long. V was trimmed by 1 base and J by 4 bases, leaving 5 bases between them. Germline V lookup: CDR1 LGHDT, CDR2 YNNKEL (reference sequence). The CDR3 nucleotides read TGTGCCAGCAGCCAAGTACAGGGAAACACCATATATTTT. It yields the protein CASSQVQGNTIYF.

The V call is TRBV10-1, the J call TRBJ2-7, with 9 bases identical to TRBD1. The CDR3 is 13 residues long. With 6 bases clipped from V and 5 bases from J, the junction kept 5 bases outside the gene matches. Germline CDR1 reads WNHNN; CDR2 reads SYGVQD (reference sequence). This CDR3 is CASRRDRENEQYF. DNA for the CDR3: TGCGCCAGCAGGCGGGACAGGGAAAACGAGCAGTACTTC.

The chain recombines TRBV12-3 or TRBV12-4 with TRBJ1-2, with D possibly being TRBD1 (6 bases). V was trimmed by 3 bases and J by 3 bases, leaving 8 bases between them. The CDR3 consists of 13 residues. Here the CDR3 reads CASSLTGHYGYTF. CDR3 DNA: TGTGCCAGCAGTTTGACAGGTCACTATGGCTACACCTTC.

The genes are TRBV28 and TRBJ1-5, with D possibly TRBD1 on 6 matching bases. Germline CDR1 MDHEN, CDR2 SYDVKM. Trimming took off 2 bases at V and 7 bases at J, with 9 bases between the two ends. This CDR3 region has 13 residues. DNA of the CDR3: TGTGCCAGCAGTTTACTCAGGGGCCAGCCCCAGCATTTT. Its translation: CASSLLRGQPQHF.

The sample holds one count of this clone. The V call is TRBV6-4, the J call TRBJ2-2, with D perhaps TRBD2 (6 bases). The germline CDR1 and CDR2 sequences are MRHNA and SNTAGT. The CDR3 is 15 amino acids. The V and J ends lost 5 bases and 6 bases respectively, with 16 bases between them. CDR3 bases: TGTGCCAGCAGTCCCCTCACGGGAGATTCCGGGGAGCTGTTTTTT. Protein product: CASSPLTGDSGELFF.

The CDR3 here is CASSLGPDRYYEQYF. In DNA, the CDR3 is TGTGCCAGCAGCTTAGGTCCGGACAGGTACTACGAGCAGTACTTC. This chain connects TRBV11-2 to TRBJ2-7; 7 positions agree with TRBD1. The CDR3 runs to 15 residues. Germline V lookup: CDR1 SGHAT, CDR2 FQNNGV. Trimming at V came to 1 base and at J to 3 bases, leaving 6 bases not matched to a gene.

J is TRBJ2-3 and V is TRBV28; 12 bases are shared with TRBD2. This CDR3 region has 17 residues. The V gene's germline CDR1 is MDHEN and CDR2 SYDVKM. After removal of 5 bases from V and 0 bases from J, the junction contained 6 bases not matched to a gene. DNA of the CDR3: TGTGCCAGCAGTGGACTAGCGGGAACCTATAGCACAGATACGCAGTATTTT. Amino acid sequence: CASSGLAGTYSTDTQYF.

The gene calls are TRBV5-1 and TRBJ2-7, with TRBD2 matching over 10 bases. Germline V gene sequence: CDR1 SGHRS, CDR2 YFSETQ. This CDR3 is 16 amino acids long. V was pared by 4 bases and J by 6 bases, with 13 bases of the junction left unmatched. The CDR3 region is CASSPDGLAETLEQYF. The CDR3, as DNA: TGCGCCAGCAGCCCGGACGGACTAGCGGAGACCCTCGAGCAGTACTTC.